The subject of this entry is one T cell receptor (beta chain). Produced via immunoSEQ multiplex PCR; TCRdb's table is partial and in-frame only. The sample consists of approximately 140,000 clones, approximately 94% of them appearing once. The data belong to a study of control samples from healthy donors and cancer patients. This CDR3 is built from 16 residues. The germline V gene has CDR1 SGHNT and CDR2 YYREEE (reference sequence). V shed 3 bases and J 4 bases; nucleotides not matched to a gene: 8. The receptor was isolated from a man aged 40-49 years in good health. Sequenced input: blood. J is TRBJ2-3 and V is TRBV5-4; 10 bases are a match to TRBD1. The CDR3 region is CASSYRQGAWADTQYF. The CDR3 DNA is TGTGCCAGCAGCTACAGACAGGGGGCTTGGGCAGATACGCAGTATTTT.